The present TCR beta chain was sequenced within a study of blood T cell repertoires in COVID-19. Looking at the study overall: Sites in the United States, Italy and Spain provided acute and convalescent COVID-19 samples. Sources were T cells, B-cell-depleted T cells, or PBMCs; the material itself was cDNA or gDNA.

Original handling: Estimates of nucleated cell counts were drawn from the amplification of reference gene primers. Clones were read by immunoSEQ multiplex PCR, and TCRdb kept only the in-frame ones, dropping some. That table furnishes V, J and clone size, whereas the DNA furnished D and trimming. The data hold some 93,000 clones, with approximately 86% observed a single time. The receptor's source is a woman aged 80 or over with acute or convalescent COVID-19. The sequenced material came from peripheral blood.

The CDR3 sequence: CATSRDQTGLNQPQHF. The CDR3, as DNA: TGTGCCACCAGCAGAGATCAAACAGGCCTTAATCAGCCCCAGCATTTT. The rearrangement uses TRBV15 and TRBJ1-5; D possibly corresponds to TRBD1 (5 bases). Trimming removed 0 bases from V and 4 bases from J, with 13 bases in between. Germline assignment: CDR1 LNHNV and CDR2 YYDKDF (reference sequence). CDR3 length equals 16 residues.